These 23 T cell receptor beta chains share one sample of origin, sequenced in a study of shared clonotypes between healthy human individuals. Profiled with immunoSEQ multiplex PCR; TCRdb holds only in-frame clones, not every one. This table has around 83,000 clones, 50% to 70% appearing once. Material: memory CD8+ T cells sorted from blood. Regarding subset: CD45RO+ cells pooled with CCR7-negative TemRA cells. These receptors all stem from a man aged 25 to 40 in good health.

The chain carries TRBV21-1 and TRBJ1-2. TRBV21-1 is given as a pseudogene. CDR3 size: 14 residues. CDR3 nucleotide sequence: TGTGCCAGCTCTAAGGACGTTACTAACTATGGCTACACCTTC. This gives the protein CASSKDVTNYGYTF.

This chain's CDR3 is CASSSGTAPVQYF. The DNA of the CDR3 is TGTGCCAGCAGTTCGGGGACGGCCCCTGTGCAGTACTTC. This sequence joins TRBV5-5 and TRBJ2-7; D possibly uses TRBD1 or TRBD2 (5 bases each). The CDR3 consists of 13 residues. CDR1 and CDR2 from the germline V gene are SGHKS and YYEKEE (reference sequence). V dropped 5 bases and J dropped 9 bases, with 18 bases sitting between them.

The CDR3 sequence: CASSLAVGAWDMNTEAFF. The CDR3 DNA follows: TGCGCCAGCAGCTTGGCCGTAGGGGCGTGGGACATGAACACTGAAGCTTTCTTT. V gene TRBV5-1 combines with J gene TRBJ1-1; the D gene is possibly TRBD1 (6 bases). The ends were cut back, 0 bases at V and 0 bases at J, with 18 bases in the middle. The germline V gene has CDR1 SGHRS and CDR2 YFSETQ. CDR3 length: 18 residues.

This clone has a count of ten or more. The chain uses TRBV12-5 and TRBJ2-1; weak D call: TRBD1 (5 bases). This CDR3 spans 15 amino acids. Trimming took 1 base from V and 5 from J, leaving 12 bases between them. Germline-derived CDR1 and CDR2 are LGHNT and FRNRAP. This CDR3 reads CASGLEGRVNNEQFF. CDR3 coding DNA: TGTGCTAGTGGTTTGGAAGGCAGGGTAAACAATGAGCAGTTCTTC.

This clone was picked up one time. The chain recombines TRBV6-5 with TRBJ2-7; 9 bases line up with TRBD1. Germline values: CDR1 MNHEY, CDR2 SVGAGI. CDR3 length: 15 residues. J lost 4 bases, V lost 0 bases, and 4 bases had no gene match. In DNA, the CDR3 is TGTGCCAGCAGTTACTCCGGGACAGGGTCATACGAGCAGTACTTC. Translated: CASSYSGTGSYEQYF.

V gene TRBV27 combines with J gene TRBJ2-6; D is undetermined. V shed 7 bases and J shed 0 bases, with 7 bases lying between them. Germline-derived CDR1 and CDR2 are MNHEY and SMNVEV (reference sequence). This CDR3 spans 14 amino acids. In DNA form, the CDR3 reads TGTGCCAGCACCCCATACTCTGGGGCCAACGTCCTGACTTTC. It yields the protein CASTPYSGANVLTF.

This clone was counted a few times. The genes are TRBV6-5 and TRBJ2-7, with 8 bases matching TRBD1. This CDR3 comprises 15 residues. The germline V gene has CDR1 MNHEY and CDR2 SVGAGI. V lost 4 bases to trimming and J lost 2 bases; unmatched junction nucleotides: 7. CDR3 loop: CASSFNQGATYEQYF. As DNA, the CDR3 is TGTGCCAGCAGTTTCAATCAGGGGGCCACCTACGAGCAGTACTTC.

CDR3 protein: CASSVEGSGSGYNEQFF. The DNA for the CDR3 is TGTGCCAGCAGCGTAGAGGGGAGCGGGAGCGGGTACAATGAGCAGTTCTTC. The rearrangement joins TRBV9 to TRBJ2-1, with 8 positions matching TRBD2. In germline, CDR1 is SGDLS, CDR2 YYNGEE. The junction had 9 bases not matched to a gene; V was cut back by 0 bases and J by 4 bases. This CDR3 contains 17 residues.

V usage is TRBV7-8 and J usage is TRBJ2-7; 7 nucleotides match TRBD1. Germline CDR1 reads SGHVS; CDR2 reads FQNEAQ. The J segment lost 5 bases and the V segment lost 5 bases, leaving 9 bases of the junction unmatched. The CDR3 runs to 14 residues. The CDR3 sequence is CASSPPQGRNEQYF. CDR3 coding DNA: TGTGCCAGCAGCCCCCCACAGGGGCGGAACGAGCAGTACTTC. Combining the CDR3 with reference TRBV7-8 and TRBJ2-7 gives the whole variable domain GAGVSQSPRYKVAKRGQDVALRCDPISGHVSLFWYQQALGQGPEFLTYFQNEAQLDKSGLPSDRFFAERPEGSVSTLKIQRTQQEDSAVYLCASSPPQGRNEQYFGPGTRLTVT.

This chain uses TRBV7-9 with TRBJ1-3, with no clear D. V gave up 3 bases and J gave up 8 bases, with 8 bases separating them. The CDR3 runs 12 residues. The V gene's germline CDR1 is SEHNR and CDR2 FQNEAQ (reference sequence). As DNA, the CDR3 is TGTGCCAGCAGCTTTGATGAGTACACCATATATTTT. It translates to CASSFDEYTIYF.

This clone has a single count. The chain couples TRBV29-1 to TRBJ2-1; the D gene could be TRBD1 or TRBD2 (5 bases each). This CDR3 spans 12 amino acids. Germline values: CDR1 SQVTM, CDR2 ANQGSEA. Trimming pared 6 bases from V and 6 bases from J, leaving 12 bases between. The CDR3 DNA follows: TGCAGCGTGACCGGGACCGCCAATGAGCAGTTCTTC. Its protein product is CSVTGTANEQFF.

This chain joins TRBV6-5 and TRBJ2-7; D gene ambiguous. The ends were cut back, 8 bases at V and 0 bases at J, with 11 bases in the middle. The CDR3 totals 13 residues. Germline V CDR1 and CDR2: MNHEY, SVGAGI. The CDR3 nucleotides are TGTGCCAGCCAGAGCTTTAGCTCCTACGAGCAGTACTTC. Translated, it gives CASQSFSSYEQYF.

This clone was seen a few times. The V call is TRBV18, the J call TRBJ2-3; a weak D match, TRBD2 (5 bases). V was trimmed by 3 bases and J by 6 bases, leaving 13 bases between them. The CDR3 sequence is 14 residues long. CDR1 and CDR2 (germline): KGHSH, LQKENI. DNA of the CDR3: TGTGCCAGCTCACCCTTTGATGGCGGGGATACGCAGTATTTT. Its translation is CASSPFDGGDTQYF.

This chain links TRBV28 with TRBJ2-7; D is undetermined. The germline gives CDR1 MDHEN, CDR2 SYDVKM. V lost 6 bases to trimming and J lost 2 bases, with 8 bases between them. This CDR3 spans 12 amino acids. This CDR3 reads CASSSATYEQYF. The CDR3 nucleotides are TGTGCCAGCAGCTCAGCCACCTACGAGCAGTACTTC.

V and J are TRBV28 and TRBJ2-3, with 13 bases identical to TRBD2. Germline V gene data show CDR1 as MDHEN and CDR2 as SYDVKM. V trimming: 3 bases; J trimming: 2 bases; junction bases outside the gene matches: 8. The CDR3 extends over 18 amino acids. CDR3 amino acids: CASSFGLAGEQDTDTQYF. The CDR3 nucleotides read TGTGCCAGCAGTTTCGGACTAGCGGGAGAACAAGACACAGATACGCAGTATTTT.

The chain uses TRBV6-5 and TRBJ1-1; D ambiguous. The germline V gene encodes CDR1 MNHEY and CDR2 SVGAGI. The CDR3 extends over 13 amino acids. V was trimmed by 5 bases and J by 7 bases, leaving 14 bases between them. The CDR3 DNA sequence: TGTGCCAGCAGTCAGACCGATGAGGGTGAAGCTTTCTTT. This translates into CASSQTDEGEAFF.

This clone was observed a few times. V is TRBV4-1 and J is TRBJ2-7; perhaps TRBD2 as D (5 bases). Germline assignment: CDR1 MGHRA and CDR2 YSYEKL. CDR3 length: 15 residues. V lost 1 base and J lost 3, with 13 bases in between. The CDR3 nucleotides read TGCGCCAGCAGCCAAGGGGCGGGCCATTACTACGAGCAGTACTTC. This encodes CASSQGAGHYYEQYF.

This clone was found a few times. The V gene is TRBV5-1, the J gene TRBJ1-2, with D tentatively TRBD1 (5 bases). CDR3 size: 12 residues. Germline values: CDR1 SGHRS, CDR2 YFSETQ. V was clipped by 5 bases and J by 8 bases, with 13 bases between them. In DNA, the CDR3 is TGCGCCAGCAGTGGGGCAGGGCTCGGCTACACCTTC. It encodes CASSGAGLGYTF.

This sequence joins TRBV19 and TRBJ2-3; either TRBD1 or TRBD2 may supply D (5 bases each). The germline CDR1 and CDR2 sequences are LNHDA and SQIVND (reference sequence). There are 16 residues in the CDR3. The V gene lost 4 bases and the J gene lost 3 bases, with 17 bases spanning the gap. CDR3 nucleotides: TGTGCCAGTAGTACACTCCTGGGACCAGGGACAGATACGCAGTATTTT. It codes for CASSTLLGPGTDTQYF.

The chain recombines TRBV7-2 with TRBJ2-5; possibly TRBD2 for D (5 bases). In germline, CDR1 is SGHTA, CDR2 FQGNSA. The CDR3 runs 14 residues. Between the trimmed V and J ends, which lost 1 base and 2 bases, there was a span of 8 bases. CDR3 DNA: TGTGCCAGCAGCTTAGATTCGGGGCAAGAGACCCAGTACTTC. Its translation is CASSLDSGQETQYF.

The chain employs TRBV6-1 and TRBJ1-2, with TRBD1 identical over 8 bases. The J segment lost 4 bases and the V segment lost 5 bases, leaving 6 bases of the junction unmatched. CDR1 MNHNS and CDR2 SASEGT come from the germline V gene. This CDR3 spans 14 amino acids. The CDR3 DNA is TGTGCCAGCAGTACTCGACAGGGGACCTATGGCTACACCTTC. This gives the protein CASSTRQGTYGYTF.

The genes are TRBV11-2 and TRBJ2-1; no firm D call. Trimming shortened V by 2 bases and J by 3 bases, and 8 bases separated the two germline ends. Per the germline V gene, CDR1 is SGHAT and CDR2 is FQNNGV. The CDR3 sequence is 14 residues long. DNA of the CDR3: TGTGCCAGCAGCTTATTGGCAGACTACAATGAGCAGTTCTTC. The encoded protein is CASSLLADYNEQFF.

This clone was seen ten or more times. The CDR3 nucleotides are TGTGCCAGCAGTTACACATCCGGGACACCCTCCTACGAGCAGTACTTC. Residues: CASSYTSGTPSYEQYF. The chain links TRBV6-5 to TRBJ2-7, with a tentative D call TRBD1 (6 bases). The CDR3 totals 16 residues. V lost 2 bases, J lost 0 bases, and 14 bases lay in between. Germline V gives CDR1 MNHEY, CDR2 SVGAGI.